These 24 T cell receptor beta chains originate from one sample sequenced in a study of blood T cells in healthy people across ages. The second PCR ran about 6 to 12 cycles with a sample-barcoded 5' primer and J-beta primers. In TCRdb, the 5' RACE reads were re-called with MiXCR into one record per CDR3 protein. The table lists 600,000 to 650,000 distinct CDR3 sequences, 58% of them singletons. Material for sequencing was blood. Receptors originate from a man aged 55 to 70 in good health.

This chain connects TRBV2 to TRBJ1-4; D call uncertain. Trimming removed 7 bases from V and 2 bases from J, with 11 bases in between. Per germline, CDR1 SNHLY and CDR2 FYNNEI. The length of the CDR3 is 14 residues. CDR3 DNA sequence: TGTGCCAGCACCGGGGATTGGACTAATGAAAAACTGTTTTTT. This gives the protein CASTGDWTNEKLFF.

This rearrangement joins TRBV5-1 to TRBJ2-1; D gene unclear. V was cut by 4 bases and J by 2 bases, with 10 bases left in between. The length of the CDR3 is 14 residues. Germline V gene lookup returns CDR1 SGHRS and CDR2 YFSETQ. The CDR3 region has the DNA TGCGCCAGCAGCCCGCCCAATGCCTACAATGAGCAGTTCTTC. This sequence encodes CASSPPNAYNEQFF.

The chain carries TRBV28 and TRBJ2-1, with TRBD2 matching 8 bases. This CDR3 has 16 residues. V lost 4 bases to trimming and J lost 9 bases; unmatched junction nucleotides: 14. Germline-derived CDR1 and CDR2 are MDHEN and SYDVKM. The CDR3: CASSSVLAGPIGEQFF. The CDR3 region has the DNA TGTGCCAGCAGTTCTGTGCTAGCGGGCCCTATCGGTGAGCAGTTCTTC. Supplemented by reference TRBV28 and TRBJ2-1, the full variable domain reads DVKVTQSSRYLVKRTGEKVFLECVQDMDHENMFWYRQDPGLGLRLIYFSYDVKMKEKGDIPEGYSVSREKKERFSLILESASTNQTSMYLCASSSVLAGPIGEQFFGPGTRLTVL.

The chain uses TRBV6-5 and TRBJ1-2; tentatively, D is TRBD1 (5 bases). Trimming took 0 bases from V and 8 from J, leaving 10 bases between them. The CDR3 has 13 amino acids. Germline CDR1 reads MNHEY; CDR2 reads SVGAGI. The CDR3 DNA sequence: TGTGCCAGCAGTTACTCAAGCAGGGACGGCTACACCTTC. Translated, it gives CASSYSSRDGYTF.

This clonotype was counted only a few times. The rearrangement uses TRBV10-3 and TRBJ2-5, with TRBD2 matching 14 bases. V lost 10 bases, J lost 1 base, and 2 bases stayed unmatched. Looked up from germline, CDR1 is ENHRY and CDR2 is SYGVKD. The CDR3 is made up of 14 amino acids. The DNA for the CDR3 is TGTGCCACCGGACTAGCGGGGGGCCAAGAGACCCAGTACTTC. Its protein is CATGLAGGQETQYF.

The genes are TRBV12-3 or TRBV12-4 and TRBJ2-3; maybe TRBD2 (6 bases). The CDR3 sequence is 14 residues long. Trimming shortened V by 7 bases and J by 6 bases, and 17 bases separated the two germline ends. CDR3 sequence: CASNLVRAGDTQYF. The CDR3 bases are TGTGCCAGCAACCTAGTGCGGGCGGGGGATACGCAGTATTTT.

This clonotype occurred a few times. The chain joins TRBV20-1 to TRBJ2-7; TRBD1 might be the D (5 bases). Between the trimmed V and J ends, which lost 3 bases and 0 bases, there was a span of 12 bases. CDR1 DFQATT and CDR2 SNEGSKA come from the germline V gene (reference sequence). The length of the CDR3 is 14 residues. CDR3 DNA: TGCAGTGCTAGGGTGCAGGGATCCTCCTACGAGCAGTACTTC. It specifies CSARVQGSSYEQYF.

This clonotype came up a few times. The V gene is TRBV12-3 or TRBV12-4, the J gene TRBJ1-5; D not certain. Deletions cut 3 bases from V and 0 bases from J, with 3 bases between. This CDR3 has 13 amino acids. For the CDR3, the DNA is TGTGCCAGCAGTTTCACTAGCAATCAGCCCCAGCATTTT. Protein product: CASSFTSNQPQHF.

This chain uses TRBV7-2 with TRBJ2-3; D is perhaps TRBD1 or TRBD2 (5 bases each). V was shortened by 0 bases and J by 5 bases, with 12 bases between the two germline ends. The CDR3 has 15 residues. Germline assignment: CDR1 SGHTA and CDR2 FQGNSA. The CDR3 spells CASSLAYGAVDTQYF. CDR3 in DNA: TGTGCCAGCAGCTTAGCGTACGGGGCGGTAGATACGCAGTATTTT.

The table lists this clonotype with many counts. The chain is built from TRBV7-2 and TRBJ1-2; the D gene is possibly TRBD1 (5 bases). Germline V gives CDR1 SGHTA, CDR2 FQGNSA. V gave up 5 bases and J gave up 8 bases, with 15 bases separating them. The CDR3 is made up of 13 amino acids. Written as DNA, the CDR3 is TGTGCCAGCAGCGTAAGACAGATAAAAGGCTACACCTTC. The encoded protein is CASSVRQIKGYTF.

This clonotype appeared a few times. The chain couples TRBV4-1 to TRBJ2-3, with TRBD2 matching 9 bases. The CDR3 is 24 amino acids. Germline-derived CDR1 and CDR2 are MGHRA and YSYEKL. V lost 2 bases to trimming and J lost 0 bases; unmatched junction nucleotides: 27. For the CDR3, the DNA is TGCGCCAGCAGCCAACGGGGGGCAGGGGTCTTAGCGGGGGACCCCGATCCTAGCACAGATACGCAGTATTTT. It translates to CASSQRGAGVLAGDPDPSTDTQYF.

Comment on this clonotype: A much more abundant neighbour one base away suggests this may be a read error. The V gene is TRBV25-1, the J gene TRBJ2-5; D not resolved. Matching the DNA end better, TRBJ2-1 makes the J call doubtful. The CDR3 runs 13 residues. Germline V gives CDR1 MGHDK, CDR2 SYGVNS. CDR3 protein: CASNTDFQETQFF. The CDR3 nucleotides are TGTGCCAGCAATACAGACTTCCAAGAGACCCAGTTCTTC.

The genes are TRBV7-6 and TRBJ2-3, with no clear D. V gave up 5 bases and J gave up 4 bases, with 7 bases separating them. The length of the CDR3 is 12 residues. CDR1 and CDR2 from the germline V gene are SGHVS and FNYEAQ. The CDR3 sequence: CASSQVPDTQYF. The CDR3, as DNA: TGTGCCAGCAGCCAAGTGCCAGATACGCAGTATTTT.

This clonotype occurred a few times. This chain joins TRBV7-2 and TRBJ2-7, with TRBD1 matching over 7 bases. Germline V lookup: CDR1 SGHTA, CDR2 FQGNSA. The CDR3 covers 15 residues. The junction had 7 bases not matched to a gene; V was cut back by 5 bases and J by 0 bases. CDR3 coding DNA: TGTGCCAGCAGCCCTACGACAGGGAGCTCCTACGAGCAGTACTTC. Translating gives CASSPTTGSSYEQYF.

The V call is TRBV20-1, the J call TRBJ1-2, with D tentatively TRBD1 (5 bases). V lost 3 bases to trimming and J lost 8 bases, with 13 bases between them. CDR1 is DFQATT and CDR2 is SNEGSKA in the germline V gene (reference sequence). CDR3 length equals 12 residues. The CDR3 region has the DNA TGCAGTGCTAGGATGGGGGGAGTGGGCTACACCTTC. Its protein product is CSARMGGVGYTF.

This chain links TRBV7-9 with TRBJ2-6, with a weak D call TRBD1 (6 bases). In germline, CDR1 is SEHNR, CDR2 FQNEAQ (reference sequence). The V and J ends lost 4 bases and 3 bases respectively, with 13 bases between them. This CDR3 is built from 16 residues. As DNA, the CDR3 is TGTGCCAGCAGCTCCAACAGGGAAGGTGGGGCCAACGTCCTGACTTTC. Translation: CASSSNREGGANVLTF.

The J gene is TRBJ1-1, the V gene TRBV18; tentative D call: TRBD1 (6 bases). The V and J ends lost 6 bases and 0 bases respectively, with 20 bases between them. Germline CDR1 and CDR2: KGHSH and LQKENI. This CDR3 contains 17 residues. The CDR3 sequence is CASSPVYSDRMNTEAFF. In DNA, the CDR3 is TGTGCCAGCTCCCCAGTTTATTCCGACAGGATGAACACTGAAGCTTTCTTT.

The CDR3 protein is CSVSDSLRAKNIQYF. The CDR3 nucleotides read TGCAGCGTTTCAGACTCCCTTCGAGCCAAAAACATTCAGTACTTC. The chain combines TRBV29-1 with TRBJ2-4; D is ambiguous. In germline, CDR1 is SQVTM, CDR2 ANQGSEA. The CDR3 is made up of 15 amino acids. The germline V and J ends were trimmed by 5 bases and 0 bases, with 14 bases remaining between them.

This clonotype occurred once. The rearrangement uses TRBV29-1 and TRBJ2-3; 10 positions agree with TRBD1. The CDR3 totals 15 residues. V dropped 6 bases and J dropped 3; count of bases not matched to a gene: 9. The V gene's germline CDR1 is SQVTM and CDR2 ANQGSEA. The CDR3 DNA reads TGCAGCGTGGTCGGGACAGGGGAGAGGACAGATACGCAGTATTTT. Amino acid sequence: CSVVGTGERTDTQYF.

V usage is TRBV10-2 and J usage is TRBJ2-1; perhaps TRBD2 as D (6 bases). The CDR3 spans 12 residues. CDR1 WSHSY and CDR2 SAAADI come from the germline V gene. The V end was cut by 4 bases, the J end by 9 bases, with 10 bases between. CDR3 in amino acids: CASSVGGLEQFF. DNA for the CDR3: TGCGCCAGCAGTGTGGGGGGACTTGAGCAGTTCTTC.

The rearrangement uses TRBV15 and TRBJ2-7, with a possible D match to TRBD1 (6 bases). Germline CDR1 LNHNV, CDR2 YYDKDF (reference sequence). The CDR3 runs 14 residues. V dropped 1 base and J dropped 2 bases, with 9 bases sitting between them. The CDR3 here is CATSRVQGPYEQYF. The CDR3 bases are TGTGCCACCAGCAGAGTTCAGGGGCCCTACGAGCAGTACTTC.

In its sample, this clonotype was seen many times. The chain has TRBV29-1 and TRBJ2-5, with 11 bases lining up with TRBD1. Germline trimming cut 3 bases from V and 7 bases from J; bases unmatched to any gene: 7. Germline-derived CDR1 and CDR2 are SQVTM and ANQGSEA. This CDR3 contains 14 residues. CDR3 in amino acids: CSVDTGTGGLTQYF. The CDR3 nucleotides read TGCAGCGTTGATACCGGGACAGGGGGTTTGACCCAGTACTTC.

This sequence joins TRBV29-1 and TRBJ2-7; 12 nucleotides line up with TRBD2. The CDR3 has 14 residues. Germline CDR1 is SQVTM and CDR2 is ANQGSEA. The junction had 13 bases not matched to a gene; V was cut back by 5 bases and J by 11 bases. The CDR3 nucleotides are TGCAGCGTTCGTGCTAGCGGGGGGGCCCACCCCAAGTACTTC. Translated, it gives CSVRASGGAHPKYF.

A word on this clonotype: Being one base from a much bigger clone, this may be a read error. This chain uses TRBV27 with TRBJ2-1; D ambiguous. The J call is uncertain, as TRBJ2-7 better fits the DNA end. The CDR3 is made up of 13 amino acids. The germline V gene has CDR1 MNHEY and CDR2 SMNVEV (reference sequence). CDR3 sequence (DNA): TGTGCCAGCAGTGCCAACTCCTACAATGAGCAGTACTTC. The encoded protein is CASSANSYNEQYF.